Below, 29 T cell receptor beta chains from the same sample are listed, as sequenced in a study of T cell repertoires in cytomegalovirus infection. In TCRdb, the reads were re-called with MiXCR into one record per CDR3 protein. Seen here are under 300,000 distinct CDR3 sequences, 20% to 25% observed once, and the top ten hold under 25%. These receptors have no identified antigens. The material was cultured PBMCs, obtained from culture after CMV antigen stimulation. Receptors originate from a human donor in good health (CMV status not recorded). Some clones in this sample may be carry-over from other donors' samples.

The rearrangement joins TRBV30 to TRBJ1-2; TRBD1 matches at 8 bases. CDR1 is GTSNPN, CDR2 SVGIG, per germline (reference sequence). The V gene end was trimmed by 0 bases and the J gene end by 11 bases; junction bases not matched to a gene: 8. The CDR3 is 13 amino acids. The CDR3 DNA reads TGTGCCTGGAGTGTAACCGACAGGGGAGGATACACCTTC. This sequence encodes CAWSVTDRGGYTF.

This chain links TRBV19 with TRBJ1-3; D unclear. This CDR3 has 15 residues. The V gene's germline CDR1 is LNHDA and CDR2 SQIVND (reference sequence). Trimming took 9 bases from V and 6 from J, leaving 21 bases between them. The CDR3 bases are TGTGCCAGCACACCCTACCCGCAGCTCGTAAACACCATATATTTT. Its translation is CASTPYPQLVNTIYF.

The chain uses TRBV6-2 or TRBV6-3 and TRBJ2-6, with D possibly matching TRBD1 (5 bases). CDR3 length: 16 amino acids. The V end was cut by 0 bases, the J end by 4 bases, with 10 bases between. From germline, CDR1 is MNHEY and CDR2 SVGEGT. The CDR3 protein is CASSYSPGLGANVLTF. DNA of the CDR3: TGTGCCAGCAGTTACTCCCCAGGGTTAGGGGCCAACGTCCTGACTTTC.

The sample holds many counts of this clonotype. V is TRBV7-2 and J is TRBJ2-7; 9 bases fit TRBD2. Germline V lookup: CDR1 SGHTA, CDR2 FQGNSA. Trimming removed 4 bases from V and 1 base from J; junction bases left unmatched: 5. CDR3 length: 15 residues. CDR3 residues: CASSSGTSTSYEQYV. The DNA of the CDR3 is TGTGCCAGCAGCTCAGGGACTAGCACTTCCTACGAGCAGTACGTC.

At least ten counts were recorded for this clonotype. This chain links TRBV12-3 or TRBV12-4 with TRBJ1-5; D gene uncertain. The CDR3 extends over 12 amino acids. Trimming shortened V by 5 bases and J by 4 bases, and 6 bases separated the two germline ends. In DNA, the CDR3 is TGTGCCAGCAGTCCCCCTAATCAGCCCCAGCATTTT. Its protein is CASSPPNQPQHF.

This clonotype was picked up many times. This chain connects TRBV9 to TRBJ2-1; 7 bases agree with TRBD2. This CDR3 is 14 amino acids long. Looked up from germline, CDR1 is SGDLS and CDR2 is YYNGEE. Trimming cost V 0 bases and J 13 bases; bases outside gene matches: 10. CDR3 sequence: CASSVGGGSQDQFF. As DNA, the CDR3 is TGTGCCAGCAGCGTAGGGGGGGGGAGTCAGGATCAGTTCTTC.

The chain uses TRBV29-1 and TRBJ2-5; D is unclear. The CDR3 is made up of 13 amino acids. CDR1 is SQVTM and CDR2 is ANQGSEA in the germline V gene. With 3 bases removed from V and 0 bases from J, the gap between germline ends came to 8 bases. The CDR3 is CSVDKEHQETQYF. CDR3 coding DNA: TGCAGCGTTGATAAGGAACACCAAGAGACCCAGTACTTC.

This clonotype has just a few counts. This chain joins TRBV7-2 and TRBJ2-1; D not certain. CDR3 length: 12 residues. V was pared by 1 base and J by 8 bases, with 6 bases between. Germline V gives CDR1 SGHTA, CDR2 FQGNSA. The CDR3 is CASSLVLYEQFF. The CDR3 DNA is TGTGCCAGCAGCTTAGTCCTGTATGAGCAGTTCTTC.

Only a few counts were recorded for this clonotype. This chain connects TRBV9 to TRBJ2-1, with no clear D. The germline CDR1 and CDR2 sequences are SGDLS and YYNGEE. V was cut by 0 bases and J by 9 bases, with 10 bases left in between. The CDR3 has 13 amino acids. The CDR3: CASSVEGWGEQFF. The CDR3 DNA reads as TGTGCCAGCAGCGTAGAGGGTTGGGGTGAGCAGTTCTTC.

V is TRBV19 and J is TRBJ2-1; TRBD2 matches at 13 bases. CDR1 and CDR2 from the germline V gene are LNHDA and SQIVND (reference sequence). Trimming took 11 bases from V and 6 from J; bases not matched to a gene: 4. The CDR3 is made up of 13 amino acids. In DNA form, the CDR3 reads TGTGCCTCCGGACTAGCGGGAGTCAATGAGCAGTTCTTC. Translated: CASGLAGVNEQFF.

This chain connects TRBV20-1 to TRBJ2-5; 9 nucleotides line up with TRBD2. J was trimmed by 2 bases and V by 2 bases; bases with no gene match: 9. CDR1 is DFQATT and CDR2 is SNEGSKA in the germline V gene (reference sequence). The CDR3 runs to 16 residues. CDR3 in DNA: TGCAGTGCTAGAAGTTTCCGACTAGCGGTTCAAGAGACCCAGTACTTC. The encoded protein is CSARSFRLAVQETQYF.

This chain connects TRBV5-6 to TRBJ2-5; 9 bases agree with TRBD2. This CDR3 contains 14 residues. Germline loops: CDR1 SGHDT, CDR2 YYEEEE. With 4 bases clipped from V and 5 bases from J, the junction kept 6 bases outside the gene matches. The CDR3 reads CASSQGLAEETQYF. The CDR3 nucleotides read TGTGCCAGCAGCCAGGGACTAGCAGAGGAGACCCAGTACTTC.

The V and J genes are TRBV15 and TRBJ1-6; a possible D gene is TRBD1 (6 bases). The V gene's germline CDR1 is LNHNV and CDR2 YYDKDF (reference sequence). V was trimmed by 0 bases and J by 9 bases, leaving 12 bases between them. The CDR3 is 15 amino acids. The CDR3 bases are TGTGCCACCAGCAGAGATAGCGACAGGATTTCACCCCTCCACTTT. Its translation: CATSRDSDRISPLHF.

This clonotype was seen at least ten times. V usage is TRBV7-2 and J usage is TRBJ1-1, with D possibly TRBD1 on 5 matching bases. Germline values: CDR1 SGHTA, CDR2 FQGNSA. V gave up 2 bases and J gave up 6 bases, with 19 bases separating them. This CDR3 is 16 amino acids long. The CDR3 DNA reads TGTGCCAGCAGCTTACAGGGCTCCGCCTTGGTGGCTGAAGCTTTCTTT. It encodes CASSLQGSALVAEAFF.

A few counts support this clonotype. The chain carries TRBV7-9 and TRBJ1-2; D might be TRBD1 (6 bases). Germline loops: CDR1 SEHNR, CDR2 FQNEAQ (reference sequence). The CDR3 runs 14 residues. Trimming pared 3 bases from V and 6 bases from J, leaving 14 bases between. This CDR3 reads CASSFGGARDGYTF. CDR3 sequence (DNA): TGTGCCAGCAGCTTCGGGGGGGCGAGAGATGGCTACACCTTC.

This clonotype was seen a few times. The CDR3 region is CASSYSLFLWETQYF. CDR3 sequence (DNA): TGTGCCAGCAGTTACAGTCTCTTTCTCTGGGAGACCCAGTACTTC. The chain combines TRBV6-2 or TRBV6-3 with TRBJ2-5; D not certain. The CDR3 length is 15 residues. V lost 2 bases and J 5 bases, leaving 15 bases between the germline ends. Germline-derived CDR1 and CDR2 are MNHEY and SVGEGT.

This clonotype was counted at least ten times. The rearrangement joins TRBV7-9 to TRBJ2-1; possible D gene TRBD2, 5 bases. The CDR3 runs to 13 residues. The germline V gene has CDR1 SEHNR and CDR2 FQNEAQ (reference sequence). Deletions cut 5 bases from V and 5 bases from J, with 10 bases between. This CDR3 is CASSPSGHNEQFF. CDR3 coding DNA: TGTGCCAGCAGCCCCAGCGGACACAATGAGCAGTTCTTC.

This clonotype has only a few counts. V usage is TRBV7-8 and J usage is TRBJ1-1, with 7 bases fitting TRBD1. V lost 4 bases and J lost 10; bases outside the gene matches: 6. The CDR3 is 12 amino acids. Germline V lookup: CDR1 SGHVS, CDR2 FQNEAQ. The CDR3, as DNA: TGTGCCAGCAGCTCCGTAGGGGGCAGAGCTTTCTTT. It specifies CASSSVGGRAFF.

This clonotype was detected only once. The chain links TRBV5-6 to TRBJ2-5; TRBD1 might be the D (5 bases). The length of the CDR3 is 13 residues. The germline V gene encodes CDR1 SGHDT and CDR2 YYEEEE. V lost 1 base, J lost 5 bases, and 9 bases lay in between. The CDR3 region has the DNA TGTGCCAGCAGCTTGATAGGGGATGAGACCCAGTACTTC. Its protein product is CASSLIGDETQYF.

V usage is TRBV12-3 or TRBV12-4 and J usage is TRBJ1-6; D is ambiguous. The CDR3 totals 14 residues. Trimming stripped 3 bases from V and 9 bases from J, with 12 bases between. DNA of the CDR3: TGTGCCAGCAGTTTTACGGGAGCAGTTTCACCCCTCCACTTT. Translation gives CASSFTGAVSPLHF.

The rearrangement uses TRBV18 and TRBJ1-6; D unresolved. Germline V gives CDR1 KGHSH, CDR2 LQKENI. V was trimmed by 6 bases and J by 8 bases, leaving 14 bases between them. The CDR3 runs 14 residues. The CDR3 protein is CASSPTELDSPLHF. DNA for the CDR3: TGTGCCAGCTCTCCTACGGAGTTGGATTCACCCCTCCACTTT.

The V gene is TRBV4-3, the J gene TRBJ2-2, with 10 nucleotides matching TRBD1. V dropped 8 bases and J dropped 4; count of bases not matched to a gene: 7. The CDR3 length is 15 residues. Per the germline V gene, CDR1 is LGHNA and CDR2 is YSLEER. The CDR3 nucleotides are TGCGCCAGCGGGCGGGACAGGGGAGTCACCGGGGAGCTGTTTTTT. As protein: CASGRDRGVTGELFF.

This clonotype came up many times. The CDR3 region is CAISEGGGPSSYEQYF. The CDR3 region has the DNA TGTGCCATCAGTGAGGGAGGCGGGCCGAGCTCCTACGAGCAGTACTTC. The chain links TRBV10-3 to TRBJ2-7; possible D gene TRBD2, 5 bases. Trimming pared 2 bases from V and 0 bases from J, leaving 14 bases between. The germline V gene encodes CDR1 ENHRY and CDR2 SYGVKD. There are 16 residues in the CDR3.

V usage is TRBV7-2 and J usage is TRBJ1-2; D call uncertain. V shed 5 bases and J shed 4 bases, with 8 bases lying between them. CDR1 and CDR2 from the germline V gene are SGHTA and FQGNSA. The CDR3 sequence is 12 residues long. The CDR3: CASSILSYGYTF. CDR3 coding DNA: TGTGCCAGCAGCATCCTCAGCTATGGCTACACCTTC.

The chain carries TRBV20-1 and TRBJ2-5, with D possibly being TRBD1 (7 bases). V lost 3 bases and J 1 base, leaving 12 bases between the germline ends. Germline loops: CDR1 DFQATT, CDR2 SNEGSKA (reference sequence). The CDR3 consists of 14 residues. Here the CDR3 DNA reads TGCAGTGCTAGCTCCCAGGGGGGCCAAGAGACCCAGTACTTC. Translating it yields CSASSQGGQETQYF.

This clonotype has a count of ten or more. The V and J genes are TRBV12-3 or TRBV12-4 and TRBJ1-1; weak D call: TRBD1 (6 bases). This CDR3 has 13 amino acids. V lost 3 bases and J 7 bases, leaving 12 bases between the germline ends. The CDR3 DNA reads as TGTGCCAGCAGTTTTGCCAGGGGAGATGAAGCTTTCTTT. Translation: CASSFARGDEAFF.

This clonotype has at least ten counts. The V gene is TRBV12-3 or TRBV12-4, the J gene TRBJ2-1; maybe TRBD2 (5 bases). CDR3 length: 14 amino acids. Trimming cost V 3 bases and J 10 bases, with 16 bases left between them. The CDR3 protein is CASSLGDTRREQFF. The DNA for the CDR3 is TGTGCCAGCAGTTTGGGAGATACAAGAAGGGAGCAGTTCTTC.

As to this clonotype: The junction departs from the called germline gene at one end, perhaps through a read error. This chain joins TRBV5-8 and TRBJ2-1, with 8 bases that match TRBD2. The CDR3 runs 13 residues. Germline V gives CDR1 SGHTS, CDR2 YDEGEE. The CDR3 sequence: CASSLTVSGIPIF. The CDR3, as DNA: TGTGCCAGCAGCTTGACTGTTAGCGGGATCCCGATCTTC.

In this sample, this clonotype turned up many times. The chain uses TRBV7-6 and TRBJ1-4; 9 nucleotides line up with TRBD1. CDR1 and CDR2 (germline): SGHVS, FNYEAQ. This CDR3 is 15 amino acids long. V trimming: 5 bases; J trimming: 7 bases; junction bases outside the gene matches: 8. CDR3 loop: CASSQNTGGREKLFF. The DNA of the CDR3 is TGTGCCAGCAGCCAAAACACAGGGGGCCGTGAAAAACTGTTTTTT.